These 23 T cell receptor beta chains came from one sample sequenced in a study of CD8+CD57+ T cells in acquired aplastic anemia. Profiling that covered TCR beta VDJ and CDR3 relied on genomic DNA as its template. Via MiXCR, TCRdb re-called the reads, giving one row per CDR3 protein. The sample shows about 160,000 distinct CDR3 sequences, 65% to 75% of them seen only once. An expansion of CD8+CD57+ cells by flow cytometry had been shown in patients chosen for sequencing. What was sequenced was sorted CD4+, CD8+, or CD8+CD57+ T cells (not recorded which) from PBMCs. These receptors came from a human donor with aplastic anemia.

The rearrangement uses TRBV15 and TRBJ1-4, with TRBD1 matching 9 bases. Trimming took 2 bases from V and 6 from J; bases not matched to a gene: 4. The CDR3 runs to 15 residues. Germline CDR1 LNHNV, CDR2 YYDKDF (reference sequence). The CDR3 DNA sequence: TGTGCCACCAGCAGACAACAGGGGGCGGATGAAAAACTGTTTTTT. Translation gives CATSRQQGADEKLFF.

About this clonotype: One junction end does not reproduce the germline sequence, and a read error may be involved. V and J are TRBV20-1 and TRBJ2-7; tentative D call: TRBD2 (5 bases). Germline values: CDR1 DFQATT, CDR2 SNEGSKA (reference sequence). There are 15 residues in the CDR3. The CDR3 here is CSASYPGRRSYEQCF. For the CDR3, the DNA is TGCAGTGCTAGTTACCCCGGTCGGAGGAGCTACGAGCAGTGCTTC.

The chain has TRBV20-1 and TRBJ2-3, with 9 bases identical to TRBD1. Germline V gives CDR1 DFQATT, CDR2 SNEGSKA (reference sequence). This CDR3 comprises 12 residues. The J segment lost 1 base and the V segment lost 7 bases, leaving 0 bases of the junction unmatched. Here the CDR3 DNA reads TGCAGTGGGACAGGGGGCACAGATACGCAGTATTTT. Encoded protein: CSGTGGTDTQYF.

V gene TRBV12-3 or TRBV12-4 combines with J gene TRBJ2-7, with D possibly TRBD2 on 6 matching bases. The CDR3 consists of 12 residues. Trimming stripped 6 bases from V and 6 bases from J, with 12 bases between. The CDR3 spells CASRASEGEQYF. DNA for the CDR3: TGTGCCAGCAGGGCTAGCGAGGGCGAGCAGTACTTC.

This clonotype was found a few times. This chain connects TRBV2 to TRBJ1-2; D gene unclear. The germline V gene has CDR1 SNHLY and CDR2 FYNNEI. The ends were cut back, 6 bases at V and 4 bases at J, with 15 bases in the middle. The CDR3 length is 14 residues. In nucleotides, the CDR3 is TGTGCCAGCAGGACGGCAGGACGAGGCTATGGCTACACCTTC. As protein: CASRTAGRGYGYTF.

The table lists this clonotype with many counts. The rearrangement links TRBV15 to TRBJ2-5; 7 nucleotides line up with TRBD2. This CDR3 is built from 13 residues. Trimming at V came to 5 bases and at J to 4 bases, leaving 4 bases not matched to a gene. The germline V gene has CDR1 LNHNV and CDR2 YYDKDF (reference sequence). The CDR3: CATSWIAGETQYF. The DNA of the CDR3 is TGTGCCACCAGCTGGATAGCGGGAGAGACCCAGTACTTC.

This clonotype occurred once. This chain links TRBV7-9 with TRBJ1-4; D perhaps matches TRBD1 (5 bases). Between the trimmed V and J ends, which lost 5 bases and 10 bases, there was a span of 17 bases. CDR1 is SEHNR and CDR2 is FQNEAQ in the germline V gene (reference sequence). The CDR3 is made up of 14 amino acids. DNA for the CDR3: TGTGCCAGCAGCCCACCCCGAGAGGGACGAAAACTGTTTTTT. Translation gives CASSPPREGRKLFF.

The chain couples TRBV25-1 to TRBJ2-7; 11 bases are a match to TRBD2. The J segment lost 4 bases and the V segment lost 6 bases, leaving 8 bases of the junction unmatched. Germline V gene lookup returns CDR1 MGHDK and CDR2 SYGVNS. This CDR3 region has 15 residues. This CDR3 reads CASSITSGSEYEQYF. CDR3 nucleotides: TGTGCCAGCAGCATTACTAGCGGGAGTGAATACGAGCAGTACTTC.

The chain is built from TRBV7-9 and TRBJ2-5; D remains ambiguous. Germline CDR1 reads SEHNR; CDR2 reads FQNEAQ (reference sequence). CDR3 size: 12 residues. Trimming stripped 7 bases from V and 7 bases from J, with 13 bases between. CDR3 nucleotides: TGTGCCAGCAACGTCATCCCGGGGACCCAGTACTTC. It is translated as CASNVIPGTQYF.

This chain links TRBV20-1 with TRBJ2-3; D unclear. The CDR3 totals 12 residues. Trimming left V 4 bases short and J 0 bases short, with 5 bases between. Germline V CDR1 and CDR2: DFQATT, SNEGSKA (reference sequence). The CDR3 coding sequence is TGCAGTGCTATGGCTAGCACAGATACGCAGTATTTT. This sequence encodes CSAMASTDTQYF.

The DNA for the CDR3 is TGTGCCACCAGCCGGGCCTACACAGATACGCAGTATTTT. This encodes CATSRAYTDTQYF. The rearrangement uses TRBV24-1 and TRBJ2-3; D gene ambiguous. Trimming took 7 bases from V and 2 from J, leaving 9 bases between them. The CDR3 contains 13 residues. Germline CDR1 is KGHDR and CDR2 is SFDVKD.

The chain employs TRBV24-1 and TRBJ2-5; perhaps TRBD1 as D (5 bases). This CDR3 is built from 14 residues. Germline CDR1 KGHDR, CDR2 SFDVKD. V lost 3 bases and J 2 bases, leaving 9 bases between the germline ends. CDR3 coding DNA: TGTGCCACCAGTGATCCGACAGAACAAGAGACCCAGTACTTC. Protein sequence: CATSDPTEQETQYF.

This chain connects TRBV13 to TRBJ1-1; 8 bases line up with TRBD1. The CDR3 loop spans 14 amino acids. CDR1 is PRHDT and CDR2 is FYEKMQ in the germline V gene (reference sequence). With 5 bases clipped from V and 1 base from J, the junction kept 3 bases outside the gene matches. For the CDR3, the DNA is TGTGCCAGCAGCCAAGGGACAGGGAACACTGAAGCTTTCTTT. Residues: CASSQGTGNTEAFF.

The V gene is TRBV7-8, the J gene TRBJ1-1, with D unresolved. CDR1 and CDR2 (germline): SGHVS, FQNEAQ. CDR3 size: 16 residues. Trimming stripped 1 base from V and 0 bases from J, with 12 bases between. The DNA of the CDR3 is TGTGCCAGCAGCTTAGTGGCGGCGGGTGTGAACACTGAAGCTTTCTTT. This encodes CASSLVAAGVNTEAFF.

The chain uses TRBV11-1 and TRBJ2-5, with TRBD1 as a possible D gene (6 bases). The CDR3 consists of 15 residues. Trimming pared 1 base from V and 5 bases from J, leaving 14 bases between. Per germline, CDR1 SGHAT and CDR2 FQDESV (reference sequence). CDR3 nucleotide sequence: TGTGCCAGCAGCTTAGACAGGGTCATCGGGGAGACCCAGTACTTC. Translation gives CASSLDRVIGETQYF.

This clonotype was detected a few times. V usage is TRBV2 and J usage is TRBJ1-1; no clear D. The CDR3 runs to 12 residues. Trimming pared 8 bases from V and 3 bases from J, leaving 10 bases between. Looked up from germline, CDR1 is SNHLY and CDR2 is FYNNEI. Here the CDR3 reads CASSPMYTEAFF. The CDR3 bases are TGTGCCAGCTCACCGATGTACACTGAAGCTTTCTTT.

This clonotype was recorded at least ten times. The V and J genes are TRBV6-4 and TRBJ2-5, with 9 bases aligning to TRBD1. The CDR3 is 16 residues long. Trimming at V came to 2 bases and at J to 2 bases, leaving 6 bases not matched to a gene. Germline CDR1 is MRHNA and CDR2 is SNTAGT. The CDR3 region has the DNA TGTGCCAGCAGTGACGTGGGGGGACAGGGACAAGAGACCCAGTACTTC. Translated, it gives CASSDVGGQGQETQYF.

The chain combines TRBV7-9 with TRBJ2-7, with D unclear. Germline CDR1 and CDR2: SEHNR and FQNEAQ (reference sequence). V shed 8 bases and J shed 2 bases, with 10 bases lying between them. The CDR3 has 12 residues. CDR3 nucleotide sequence: TGTGCCAGCGGGCTGGGCACCTACGAGCAGTACTTC. Protein product: CASGLGTYEQYF.

The J gene is TRBJ1-1, the V gene TRBV2, with D tentatively TRBD1 (6 bases). The germline gives CDR1 SNHLY, CDR2 FYNNEI. With 5 bases removed from V and 4 bases from J, the gap between germline ends came to 17 bases. The CDR3 totals 15 residues. The CDR3 sequence: CASSLASTGPTEAFF. The CDR3 nucleotides read TGTGCCAGCAGTTTAGCCTCAACAGGGCCCACTGAAGCTTTCTTT.

There are a few counts of this clonotype. The chain employs TRBV20-1 and TRBJ2-7, with D perhaps matching TRBD2 (5 bases). Germline CDR1 is DFQATT and CDR2 is SNEGSKA (reference sequence). Trimming left V 6 bases short and J 4 bases short, with 10 bases between. This CDR3 region has 11 residues. In DNA form, the CDR3 reads TGCAGTGCGCGCACGGGATACGAGCAGTACTTC. Protein: CSARTGYEQYF.

The rearrangement joins TRBV20-1 to TRBJ2-7, with 10 nucleotides matching TRBD1. CDR1 is DFQATT and CDR2 is SNEGSKA in the germline V gene (reference sequence). Unmatched junction bases numbered 4, after V lost 4 bases and J lost 1 base. This CDR3 is built from 14 residues. CDR3 coding DNA: TGCAGTGCTACTAGGGGACAGGGGTCCTACGAGCAGTACTTC. As protein: CSATRGQGSYEQYF.

The chain employs TRBV7-2 and TRBJ2-5; no clear D gene. Germline CDR1 reads SGHTA; CDR2 reads FQGNSA. This CDR3 region has 14 residues. Trimming took 5 bases from V and 0 from J, leaving 10 bases between them. CDR3 in amino acids: CASSPTVYQETQYF. DNA of the CDR3: TGTGCCAGCAGCCCAACAGTGTACCAAGAGACCCAGTACTTC.

V is TRBV20-1 and J is TRBJ1-6, with TRBD1 as a possible D gene (6 bases). Germline V gene data show CDR1 as DFQATT and CDR2 as SNEGSKA (reference sequence). The CDR3 has 14 amino acids. Trimming cost V 4 bases and J 8 bases, with 15 bases left between them. CDR3 loop: CSAKTGPGDSPLHF. Here the CDR3 DNA reads TGCAGTGCTAAAACAGGGCCGGGGGATTCACCCCTCCACTTT.